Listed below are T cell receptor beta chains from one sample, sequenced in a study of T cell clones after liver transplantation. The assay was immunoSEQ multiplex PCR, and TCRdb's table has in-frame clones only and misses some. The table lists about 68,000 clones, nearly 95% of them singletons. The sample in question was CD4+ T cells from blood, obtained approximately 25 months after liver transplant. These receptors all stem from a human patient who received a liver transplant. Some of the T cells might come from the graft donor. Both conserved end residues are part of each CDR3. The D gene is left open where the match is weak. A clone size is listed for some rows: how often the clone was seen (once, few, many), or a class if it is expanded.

CASSRMTSGYYEQYF | TGTGCCAGCAGCCGAATGACTAGCGGATACTACGAGCAGTACTTC | . | TRBV5-5 | TRBD2 | TRBJ2-7
CASSLGFDRNGQPQHF | TGTGCCAGCAGTTTGGGTTTTGACAGAAACGGTCAGCCCCAGCATTTT | . | TRBV27 | . | TRBJ1-5
CASSFGQGSSCNQPQHF | TGTGCCAGCAGCTTCGGACAGGGGTCGAGTTGCAATCAGCCCCAGCATTTT | . | TRBV11-3 | TRBD1 | TRBJ1-5
CASSFRGSEQFF | TGCGCCAGCAGCTTCAGGGGGAGTGAGCAGTTCTTC | . | TRBV5-1 | TRBD1 | TRBJ2-1
CASSLDMYEQYF | TGTGCCAGCAGCTTAGATATGTACGAGCAGTACTTC | . | TRBV7-8 | . | TRBJ2-7
CATSRDSTLAGGPFRETQYF | TGTGCCACCAGCAGAGATAGTACACTAGCGGGAGGGCCTTTTCGAGAGACCCAGTACTTC | . | TRBV15 | TRBD2 | TRBJ2-5
CASSIGLGGANTGELFF | TGTGCCAGTAGTATAGGGTTGGGCGGGGCAAACACCGGGGAGCTGTTTTTT | . | TRBV19 | . | TRBJ2-2
CASSKADIWDQETQYF | TGTGCCAGCAGTAAAGCGGACATCTGGGACCAAGAGACCCAGTACTTC | . | TRBV6-4 | . | TRBJ2-5
CASSLWAGTGVNTEAFF | TGTGCCAGCAGCTTGTGGGCCGGGACAGGGGTGAACACTGAAGCTTTCTTT | . | TRBV5-6 | TRBD1 | TRBJ1-1
CAFPGTETTDTQYF | TGTGCCTTTCCCGGGACAGAGACCACAGATACGCAGTATTTT | once | TRBV7-9 | TRBD1 | TRBJ2-3
CASSFTQGNTEAFF | TGTGCCAGCAGCTTTACCCAGGGGAACACTGAAGCTTTCTTT | . | TRBV5-6 | . | TRBJ1-1
CATMDRGFTGELFF | TGTGCCACCATGGACAGGGGGTTCACCGGGGAGCTGTTTTTT | . | TRBV6-1 | TRBD1 | TRBJ2-2
CASSETGTGKLYEQYF | TGTGCCAGCAGTGAAACCGGGACAGGAAAACTCTACGAGCAGTACTTC | . | TRBV25-1 | TRBD1 | TRBJ2-7
CASSSLPGAGAYNEQFF | TGTGCCAGCAGTTCCCTCCCCGGCGCGGGAGCTTACAATGAGCAGTTCTTC | . | TRBV28 | TRBD2 | TRBJ2-1
CASSLQGAREKLFF | TGTGCCAGCAGCTTACAGGGGGCGCGGGAAAAACTGTTTTTT | . | TRBV7-9 | TRBD1 | TRBJ1-4
CAWSSPQLKAYEQYF | TGTGCCTGGAGTTCCCCACAGCTGAAAGCCTACGAGCAGTACTTC | . | TRBV30 | . | TRBJ2-7
CAISSGTSGSGNEQFF | TGTGCCATCAGTTCGGGGACTAGCGGGAGTGGAAATGAGCAGTTCTTC | . | TRBV10-3 | TRBD2 | TRBJ2-1
CASSQRRDGYTF | TGTGCCAGCAGCCAGCGACGGGATGGCTACACCTTC | . | TRBV5-6 | . | TRBJ1-2
CASRLAYDSEQFF | TGTGCCTCTCGACTAGCGTATGACAGTGAGCAGTTCTTC | . | TRBV30 | TRBD2 | TRBJ2-1
CASSVSVNTEAFF | TGTGCCAGCAGCGTATCAGTGAACACTGAAGCTTTCTTT | . | TRBV9 | . | TRBJ1-1
CASRPQGGGTGELFF | TGCGCCAGCAGACCACAGGGTGGTGGCACCGGGGAGCTGTTTTTT | . | TRBV5-1 | . | TRBJ2-2
CASSSTGDRETQYF | TGTGCCAGCAGTTCGACAGGGGATAGGGAGACCCAGTACTTC | . | TRBV6-1 | TRBD1 | TRBJ2-5
CASSGGSGNTIYF | TGTGCCAGCAGTGGCGGATCTGGAAACACCATATATTTT | . | TRBV6-6 | . | TRBJ1-3
CASSLAGTMGSDTQYF | TGCGCCAGCAGCTTGGCCGGGACAATGGGTTCAGATACGCAGTATTTT | . | TRBV5-1 | . | TRBJ2-3
CAWKAGYGTDTQYF | TGTGCCTGGAAGGCAGGGTATGGCACAGATACGCAGTATTTT | . | TRBV30 | . | TRBJ2-3
CASSQDEVANYGYTF | TGCGCCAGCAGCCAAGATGAGGTTGCTAACTATGGCTACACCTTC | . | TRBV4-1 | . | TRBJ1-2
CASSLGLAGGYTDTQYF | TGTGCCAGCAGCTTAGGACTAGCGGGAGGGTACACAGATACGCAGTATTTT | . | TRBV7-8 | TRBD2 | TRBJ2-3
CASSLLQGHTEAFF | TGTGCCAGCAGCTTGCTGCAGGGGCATACTGAAGCTTTCTTT | . | TRBV5-6 | . | TRBJ1-1
CASSMQGSEQYF | TGTGCCAGTAGTATGCAGGGTAGCGAGCAGTACTTC | . | TRBV19 | . | TRBJ2-7
CASSPLKTGVAEAFF | TGTGCCAGCTCACCACTCAAGACAGGGGTTGCTGAAGCTTTCTTT | . | TRBV18 | TRBD1 | TRBJ1-1
CASSLGGLSTDTQYF | TGTGCCAGCAGCTTAGGGGGCCTTAGCACAGATACGCAGTATTTT | . | TRBV7-2 | . | TRBJ2-3
CASAWQGGGETQYF | TGTGCCAGCGCGTGGCAGGGTGGGGGGGAGACCCAGTACTTC | . | TRBV2 | . | TRBJ2-5
CASSFQNSYGYTF | TGTGCCAGCAGTTTCCAGAATTCCTATGGCTACACCTTC | . | TRBV11-2 | . | TRBJ1-2
CASSMGSGSGSSYEQYF | TGTGCCAGTAGTATGGGATCTGGTAGCGGGAGCTCCTACGAGCAGTACTTC | . | TRBV19 | TRBD2 | TRBJ2-7
CASSYSPGVGNTIYF | TGTGCCAGCAGTTACTCTCCAGGCGTTGGAAACACCATATATTTT | . | TRBV6-5 | . | TRBJ1-3
CASSLSKGPGEQFF | TGTGCCAGCAGCTTATCCAAGGGCCCAGGGGAGCAGTTCTTC | . | TRBV11-3 | . | TRBJ2-1
CASSDGGSSQTQYF | TGTGCCAGCAGCGACGGCGGGAGCTCCCAGACCCAGTACTTC | once | TRBV7-2 | TRBD2 | TRBJ2-5
CASSQAGTGAYEQYF | TGTGCCAGCAGCCAAGCCGGGACAGGAGCCTACGAGCAGTACTTC | . | TRBV14 | TRBD1 | TRBJ2-7
CASSPQGFDEQYF | TGTGCCAGCTCACCACAAGGGTTCGACGAGCAGTACTTC | . | TRBV18 | . | TRBJ2-7
CASSPLPTGPGAEAFF | TGTGCCAGCTCACCCCTACCGACAGGGCCGGGCGCTGAAGCTTTCTTT | medium-sized | TRBV18 | TRBD1 | TRBJ1-1
CAISGEGGNQPQHF | TGTGCCATCAGTGGAGAGGGAGGCAATCAGCCCCAGCATTTT | . | TRBV10-3 | . | TRBJ1-5